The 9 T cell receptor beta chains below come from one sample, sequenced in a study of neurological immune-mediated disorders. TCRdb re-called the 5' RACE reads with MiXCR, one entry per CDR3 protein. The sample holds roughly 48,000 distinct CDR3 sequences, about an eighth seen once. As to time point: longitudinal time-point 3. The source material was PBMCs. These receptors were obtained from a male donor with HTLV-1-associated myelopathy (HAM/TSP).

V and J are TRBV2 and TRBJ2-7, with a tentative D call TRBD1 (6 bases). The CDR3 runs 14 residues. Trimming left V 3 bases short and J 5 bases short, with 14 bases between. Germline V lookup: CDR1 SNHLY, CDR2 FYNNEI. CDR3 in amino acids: CASSDRGANDEQYF. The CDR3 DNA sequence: TGTGCCAGCAGTGACAGGGGCGCAAACGACGAGCAGTACTTC.

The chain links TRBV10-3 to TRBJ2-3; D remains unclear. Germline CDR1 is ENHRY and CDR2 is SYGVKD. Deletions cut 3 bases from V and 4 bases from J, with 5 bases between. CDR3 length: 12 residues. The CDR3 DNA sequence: TGTGCCATCAGTGATAGGTCAGATACGCAGTATTTT. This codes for CAISDRSDTQYF.

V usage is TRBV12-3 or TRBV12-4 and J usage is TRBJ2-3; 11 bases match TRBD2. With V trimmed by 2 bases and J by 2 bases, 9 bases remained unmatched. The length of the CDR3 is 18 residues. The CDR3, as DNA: TGTGCCAGCAGTTTAAACCTAGCGGGGGGACACTACACAGATACGCAGTATTTT. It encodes CASSLNLAGGHYTDTQYF.

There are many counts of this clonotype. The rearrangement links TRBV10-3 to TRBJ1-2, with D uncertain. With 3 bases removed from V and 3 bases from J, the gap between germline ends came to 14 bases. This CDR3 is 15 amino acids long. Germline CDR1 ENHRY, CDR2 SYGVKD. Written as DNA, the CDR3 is TGTGCCATCAGTGATCGGTCCGGTCAGCACTATGGCTACACCTTC. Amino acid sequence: CAISDRSGQHYGYTF.

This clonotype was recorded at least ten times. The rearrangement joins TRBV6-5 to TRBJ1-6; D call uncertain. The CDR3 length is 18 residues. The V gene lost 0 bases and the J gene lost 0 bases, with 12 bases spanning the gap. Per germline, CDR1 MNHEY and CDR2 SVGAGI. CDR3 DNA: TGTGCCAGCAGTTACTCGGTGGACGGAAACTCCTATAATTCACCCCTCCACTTT. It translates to CASSYSVDGNSYNSPLHF.

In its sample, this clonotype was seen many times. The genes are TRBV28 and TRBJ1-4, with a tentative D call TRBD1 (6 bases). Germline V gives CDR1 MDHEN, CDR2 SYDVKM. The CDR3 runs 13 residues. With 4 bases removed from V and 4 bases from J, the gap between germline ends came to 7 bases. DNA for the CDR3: TGTGCCAGCAGTTGGGACAATAATGAAAAACTGTTTTTT. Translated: CASSWDNNEKLFF.

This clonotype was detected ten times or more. The CDR3 DNA follows: TGCAGTGCTATCCTCACAGCGGGCCAGGATAAAGCTTTCTTT. As protein: CSAILTAGQDKAFF. The genes are TRBV20-1 and TRBJ1-1; D is unresolved. Germline V gives CDR1 DFQATT, CDR2 SNEGSKA (reference sequence). V lost 4 bases, J lost 9 bases, and 21 bases lay in between. The CDR3 has 14 residues.

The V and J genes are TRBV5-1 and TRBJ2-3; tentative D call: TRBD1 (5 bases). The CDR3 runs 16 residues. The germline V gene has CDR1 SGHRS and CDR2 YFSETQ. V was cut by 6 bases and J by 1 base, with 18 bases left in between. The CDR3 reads CASTKGQPEGTDTQYF. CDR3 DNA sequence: TGCGCCAGCACCAAAGGACAACCCGAGGGCACAGATACGCAGTATTTT.

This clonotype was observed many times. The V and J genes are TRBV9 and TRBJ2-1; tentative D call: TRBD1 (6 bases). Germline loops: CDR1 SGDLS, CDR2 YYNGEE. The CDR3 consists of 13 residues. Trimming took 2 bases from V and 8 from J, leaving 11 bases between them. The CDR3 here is CASSVGHWDEQFF. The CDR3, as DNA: TGTGCCAGCAGCGTGGGACACTGGGATGAGCAGTTCTTC.